The next 24 T cell receptor beta chains were all read from a single sample in a study of Ad26.COV2.S vaccination and SARS-CoV-2 variants. The treatment is: approximately 18 received Ad26.COV2.S at low or high dose, single or two shots; roughly five received placebo; per-sample allocation not given. Sampling was done on day 63 after the first vaccine or placebo injection. Clones were read by immunoSEQ multiplex PCR, and TCRdb kept only the in-frame ones, dropping some. The sample carries approximately 360,000 clones, about four fifths recorded once. The sample consisted of peripheral blood, taken in a trial of Ad26.COV2.S vaccine versus placebo. All receptors come from a person aged 18 to 59 who received the Ad26.COV2.S COVID-19 vaccine or a placebo.

This sequence joins TRBV30 and TRBJ1-5; D is unresolved. Per the germline V gene, CDR1 is GTSNPN and CDR2 is SVGIG (reference sequence). The CDR3 spans 13 residues. V was pared by 4 bases and J by 5 bases, with 12 bases between. The CDR3 coding sequence is TGTGCCTGGAACCGGTGGGGTGATCAGCCCCAGCATTTT. Protein sequence: CAWNRWGDQPQHF.

This clone was observed a single time. The genes are TRBV19 and TRBJ1-1; tentatively, D is TRBD1 (5 bases). This CDR3 region has 13 residues. Trimming left V 5 bases short and J 8 bases short, with 15 bases between. Per the germline V gene, CDR1 is LNHDA and CDR2 is SQIVND (reference sequence). CDR3 nucleotides: TGTGCCAGTAGTTGGACTCAGGGTTGGGAAGCTTTCTTT. Translation: CASSWTQGWEAFF.

The chain uses TRBV18 and TRBJ2-3; D tentatively fits TRBD1 or TRBD2 (6 bases each). Trimming took off 1 base at V and 0 bases at J, with 14 bases between the two ends. The CDR3 is 17 amino acids. Germline CDR1 and CDR2: KGHSH and LQKENI. The CDR3 region is CASSPLGWGASTDTQYF. The CDR3 DNA follows: TGTGCCAGCTCACCACTTGGTTGGGGGGCTAGCACAGATACGCAGTATTTT.

The rearrangement joins TRBV5-1 to TRBJ2-6, with a possible D match to TRBD1 (5 bases). CDR1 SGHRS and CDR2 YFSETQ come from the germline V gene. This CDR3 spans 16 amino acids. V was clipped by 0 bases and J by 2 bases, with 9 bases between them. CDR3 in amino acids: CASSLAAGTGANVLTF. As DNA, the CDR3 is TGCGCCAGCAGCTTGGCGGCAGGGACTGGGGCCAACGTCCTGACTTTC.

The chain is built from TRBV19 and TRBJ2-2, with TRBD2 matching 9 bases. This CDR3 comprises 16 residues. Unmatched junction bases numbered 3, after V lost 3 bases and J lost 1 base. CDR1 and CDR2 from the germline V gene are LNHDA and SQIVND (reference sequence). CDR3 bases: TGTGCCAGTAGTATGGAAGCGGGAGGGAACACCGGGGAGCTGTTTTTT. It codes for CASSMEAGGNTGELFF.

Comments on this clone: Other DNA sequences in the sample encode the same CDR3. The genes are TRBV19 and TRBJ1-1; D ambiguous. V lost 4 bases, J lost 0 bases, and 6 bases lay in between. This CDR3 contains 13 residues. Germline lookup yields CDR1 LNHDA and CDR2 SQIVND (reference sequence). The CDR3 region is CASSRTMNTEAFF. The CDR3 DNA is TGTGCCAGTAGTAGGACCATGAACACTGAAGCTTTCTTT.

V gene TRBV4-1 combines with J gene TRBJ2-2; 8 positions match TRBD2. Trimming cost V 6 bases and J 4 bases; bases outside gene matches: 10. The CDR3 is made up of 16 amino acids. In germline, CDR1 is MGHRA, CDR2 YSYEKL. Here the CDR3 reads CASSYKRGLVTGELFF. DNA for the CDR3: TGCGCCAGCAGTTATAAGCGGGGGTTGGTCACCGGGGAGCTGTTTTTT.

This clone was seen a few times. The rearrangement links TRBV7-9 to TRBJ1-2; D call uncertain. This CDR3 region has 12 residues. Per the germline V gene, CDR1 is SEHNR and CDR2 is FQNEAQ (reference sequence). Between the trimmed V and J ends, which lost 4 bases and 4 bases, there was a span of 7 bases. This CDR3 is CASSSDIYGYTF. For the CDR3, the DNA is TGTGCCAGCAGCTCCGACATCTATGGCTACACCTTC. Filled out from reference TRBV7-9 and TRBJ1-2, the complete variable domain reads DTGVSQNPRHKITKRGQNVTFRCDPISEHNRLYWYRQTLGQGPEFLTYFQNEAQLEKSRLLSDRFSAERPKGSFSTLEIQRTEQGDSAMYLCASSSDIYGYTFGSGTRLTVV.

This rearrangement joins TRBV18 to TRBJ1-1; D is ambiguous. Per the germline V gene, CDR1 is KGHSH and CDR2 is LQKENI. The CDR3 consists of 13 residues. V lost 5 bases and J lost 1, with 8 bases in between. The CDR3, as DNA: TGTGCCAGCTCATCTACAGAGAACACTGAAGCTTTCTTT. As protein: CASSSTENTEAFF.

This sequence joins TRBV7-2 and TRBJ1-1; D is ambiguous. This CDR3 has 13 residues. Germline V gene lookup returns CDR1 SGHTA and CDR2 FQGNSA. V was shortened by 5 bases and J by 2 bases, with 9 bases between the two germline ends. CDR3 sequence reads: CASSIGLNTEAFF. The CDR3 coding sequence is TGTGCCAGCAGCATAGGACTTAACACTGAAGCTTTCTTT.

This rearrangement joins TRBV19 to TRBJ1-5; TRBD1 matches at 7 bases. The CDR3 consists of 16 residues. The ends lost 6 bases at V and 2 bases at J; junction bases unmatched: 10. Per germline, CDR1 LNHDA and CDR2 SQIVND (reference sequence). The CDR3 nucleotides are TGTGCCAGTAGCAAACTGGTTGGGACAGGCAATCAGCCCCAGCATTTT. Its translation is CASSKLVGTGNQPQHF.

The rearrangement links TRBV5-1 to TRBJ2-7; the D call may be TRBD1 or TRBD2 (6 bases each). The CDR3 is 15 amino acids. Between the trimmed V and J ends, which lost 4 bases and 5 bases, there was a span of 19 bases. Per the germline V gene, CDR1 is SGHRS and CDR2 is YFSETQ. CDR3 coding DNA: TGCGCCAGCAGCCGCGGAGGGGGGCTCGGCGACGAGCAGTACTTC. This codes for CASSRGGGLGDEQYF. The full variable domain, completed using reference TRBV5-1 and TRBJ2-7, is KAGVTQTPRYLIKTRGQQVTLSCSPISGHRSVSWYQQTPGQGLQFLFEYFSETQRNKGNFPGRFSGRQFSNSRSEMNVSTLELGDSALYLCASSRGGGLGDEQYFGPGTRLTVT.

The CDR3 DNA is TGTGCCAGCAGCTTATATTCGGGGGACAATGAGCAGTTCTTC. Translation gives CASSLYSGDNEQFF. The gene calls are TRBV7-6 and TRBJ2-1; tentative D call: TRBD2 (6 bases). CDR3 length: 14 residues. The V gene lost 2 bases and the J gene lost 5 bases, with 10 bases spanning the gap. Germline assignment: CDR1 SGHVS and CDR2 FNYEAQ.

The genes are TRBV5-1 and TRBJ1-4; TRBD1 matches 10 bases. Germline V gene data show CDR1 as SGHRS and CDR2 as YFSETQ. The CDR3 runs to 14 residues. V lost 3 bases to trimming and J lost 5 bases; unmatched junction nucleotides: 1. The chain's CDR3 is CASSSGQGNEKLFF. In DNA form, the CDR3 reads TGCGCCAGCAGCTCGGGACAGGGGAATGAAAAACTGTTTTTT.

The rearrangement uses TRBV5-1 and TRBJ1-1, with D tentatively TRBD1 (6 bases). Germline loops: CDR1 SGHRS, CDR2 YFSETQ. There are 13 residues in the CDR3. V shed 3 bases and J shed 4 bases, with 10 bases lying between them. The chain's CDR3 is CASSSRGGTEAFF. The CDR3 DNA reads as TGCGCCAGCAGCTCCAGGGGTGGCACTGAAGCTTTCTTT.

The V and J genes are TRBV3-1 (or the pseudogene TRBV3-2) and TRBJ1-3, with D unclear. Germline CDR1 is LGHDT and CDR2 is YNNKEL (reference sequence). The CDR3 runs 19 residues. V was trimmed by 2 bases and J by 0 bases, leaving 20 bases between them. The CDR3 DNA sequence: TGTGCCAGCAGCCAAACCGGACGGAGAGCCTCGATCTCTGGAAACACCATATATTTT. Encoded protein: CASSQTGRRASISGNTIYF.

The V and J genes are TRBV7-2 and TRBJ1-4; a weak D match, TRBD1 (6 bases). CDR3 length: 15 amino acids. The V gene lost 3 bases and the J gene lost 8 bases, with 16 bases spanning the gap. In germline, CDR1 is SGHTA, CDR2 FQGNSA. CDR3 nucleotides: TGTGCCAGCAGCTTTGGTTGGGGGGCGGGAGAAAAACTGTTTTTT. Its protein product is CASSFGWGAGEKLFF.

This rearrangement joins TRBV20-1 to TRBJ1-1; no clear D. From germline, CDR1 is DFQATT and CDR2 SNEGSKA (reference sequence). The ends were cut back, 2 bases at V and 8 bases at J, with 9 bases in the middle. This CDR3 has 11 amino acids. CDR3 bases: TGCAGTGCTAGACACGACCTAGAAGCTTTCTTT. It encodes CSARHDLEAFF.

CDR3 amino acids: CASSYSTGRGETQYF. As DNA, the CDR3 is TGTGCCAGCAGTTACTCGACAGGGCGCGGAGAGACCCAGTACTTC. V usage is TRBV6-5 and J usage is TRBJ2-5; 7 bases are shared with TRBD1. Trimming took 0 bases from V and 4 from J; bases not matched to a gene: 5. CDR1 and CDR2 from the germline V gene are MNHEY and SVGAGI. The CDR3 sequence is 15 residues long.

This chain uses TRBV4-1 with TRBJ1-2; D gene ambiguous. The CDR3 has 18 amino acids. Trimming removed 5 bases at V and 6 bases at J, with 28 bases between. Germline CDR1 reads MGHRA; CDR2 reads YSYEKL. CDR3 sequence reads: CASSTKGQGRKGEDGYTF. As DNA, the CDR3 is TGCGCCAGCAGCACCAAGGGTCAAGGACGCAAAGGAGAGGATGGCTACACCTTC.

This clone has just one count. This chain links TRBV19 with TRBJ2-7, with TRBD1 matching 12 bases. CDR3 length: 15 residues. CDR1 and CDR2 (germline): LNHDA, SQIVND (reference sequence). With 6 bases clipped from V and 5 bases from J, the junction kept 8 bases outside the gene matches. Here the CDR3 reads CASSLGGTGGHEQYF. CDR3 nucleotides: TGTGCCAGTAGCCTAGGAGGGACAGGGGGCCACGAGCAGTACTTC.

This sequence joins TRBV5-1 and TRBJ1-1; TRBD1 is a possible D gene (6 bases). The V gene lost 4 bases and the J gene lost 4 bases, with 14 bases spanning the gap. The length of the CDR3 is 14 residues. CDR1 SGHRS and CDR2 YFSETQ come from the germline V gene. The CDR3 protein is CASSQRGRGTEAFF. The CDR3 DNA sequence: TGCGCCAGCAGCCAAAGGGGCAGGGGCACTGAAGCTTTCTTT.

The chain employs TRBV6-5 and TRBJ2-5; D is undetermined. Trimming removed 2 bases at V and 5 bases at J, with 12 bases between. This CDR3 spans 14 amino acids. Germline lookup yields CDR1 MNHEY and CDR2 SVGAGI. The CDR3: CASSYLTNPETQYF. Here the CDR3 DNA reads TGTGCCAGCAGTTACCTGACAAATCCGGAGACCCAGTACTTC.

As DNA, the CDR3 is TGTGCCAGCAGCGGGCGAGGAGGGACACGCGGAAACACCATATATTTT. This codes for CASSGRGGTRGNTIYF. V and J are TRBV5-5 and TRBJ1-3, with D possibly being TRBD1 (6 bases). Trimming cost V 4 bases and J 4 bases, with 18 bases left between them. The CDR3 length is 16 residues. Germline-derived CDR1 and CDR2 are SGHKS and YYEKEE (reference sequence).